Detailed here is one T cell receptor beta chain. Time point reported: pre-treatment baseline. No patient had earlier systemic cancer treatment, concurrent immunosuppressants, or another active cancer. The CDR3 has 17 amino acids. The V gene's germline CDR1 is SNHLY and CDR2 FYNNEI. V was shortened by 7 bases and J by 4 bases, with 23 bases between the two germline ends. Generated by immunoSEQ multiplex PCR, the TCRdb table keeps only in-frame clones and is missing some. The table records thousands of clones, approximately 88% of them present only once. This entry is derived from a study of blood T cell dynamics during melanoma immunotherapy. Looking at the study overall: Patients with metastatic melanoma got pembrolizumab or nivolumab-ipilimumab as first-line care.

The chain joins TRBV2 to TRBJ1-5; possibly TRBD1 for D (6 bases). This specimen consisted of blood, obtained from a patient treated with checkpoint blockade. This clonotype was sampled from a human donor with melanoma. Some clones in this sample may be carry-over from other donors' samples. CDR3 in DNA: TGTGCCAGCACTTCAGACAGGCCTCACTCCGGTAATCAGCCCCAGCATTTT. This encodes CASTSDRPHSGNQPQHF.